These 22 T cell receptor beta chains were all obtained from the same sample, sequenced in a study of blood T cell repertoires in COVID-19. Assay: immunoSEQ multiplex PCR; the TCRdb copy retains only in-frame clones and omits some. This sample carries fewer than 250,000 clones, 80% to 85% of them seen once, and the ten largest clones take around 19%. Sequencing input: peripheral blood. The receptors were sampled from a human donor in a cohort sampled during active COVID-19.

The V gene is TRBV4-2, the J gene TRBJ2-1; 7 bases are shared with TRBD1. With 4 bases clipped from V and 3 bases from J, the junction kept 9 bases outside the gene matches. CDR3 size: 16 residues. Germline CDR1 LGHNA, CDR2 YNFKEQ. The CDR3 spells CASSPGGGQVYNEQFF. The CDR3 bases are TGTGCCAGCAGCCCGGGCGGAGGACAGGTCTACAATGAGCAGTTCTTC.

This clone was counted between two and nine times. The chain links TRBV19 to TRBJ1-5; D uncertain. Trimming shortened V by 8 bases and J by 3 bases, and 14 bases separated the two germline ends. Germline V gene sequence: CDR1 LNHDA, CDR2 SQIVND (reference sequence). This CDR3 has 14 amino acids. The CDR3 spells CASQTAPNNQPQHF. The CDR3 DNA sequence: TGTGCCAGTCAAACAGCCCCTAACAATCAGCCCCAGCATTTT.

This clone was counted only a few times. The rearrangement joins TRBV10-3 to TRBJ1-1, with 9 nucleotides matching TRBD1. This CDR3 has 19 amino acids. Germline CDR1 ENHRY, CDR2 SYGVKD. V gave up 6 bases and J gave up 1 base; unmatched junction bases: 18. The CDR3 sequence is CAISAGQGRAKTQNTEAFF. The CDR3 nucleotides are TGTGCCATCAGCGCGGGACAGGGACGGGCGAAAACCCAGAACACTGAAGCTTTCTTT.

This clone was counted only a few times. This chain uses TRBV12-3 or TRBV12-4 with TRBJ1-2; unclear D gene. The ends were cut back, 6 bases at V and 8 bases at J, with 13 bases in the middle. The CDR3 is made up of 12 amino acids. The CDR3 DNA is TGTGCCAGCAGCCGAGGGATTCCCGGCTACACCTTC. Amino acids: CASSRGIPGYTF.

The chain recombines TRBV19 with TRBJ2-3; 11 bases line up with TRBD2. From germline, CDR1 is LNHDA and CDR2 SQIVND (reference sequence). V was clipped by 7 bases and J by 2 bases; unmatched bases: 14. The CDR3 runs to 18 residues. The chain's CDR3 is CASTMWGTSGYDTDTQYF. The DNA for the CDR3 is TGTGCCAGTACTATGTGGGGGACTAGCGGATACGACACAGATACGCAGTATTTT.

The gene calls are TRBV18 and TRBJ1-1, with D possibly matching TRBD1 (5 bases). This CDR3 is built from 14 residues. Germline lookup yields CDR1 KGHSH and CDR2 LQKENI. With 3 bases removed from V and 10 bases from J, the gap between germline ends came to 18 bases. CDR3 amino acids: CASSPAGGPQGAFF. CDR3 DNA: TGTGCCAGCTCACCGGCGGGGGGTCCCCAGGGAGCTTTCTTT.

This chain joins TRBV4-1 and TRBJ1-2, with a weak D call TRBD1 (6 bases). CDR1 is MGHRA and CDR2 is YSYEKL in the germline V gene. Between the trimmed V and J ends, which lost 1 base and 1 base, there was a span of 13 bases. This CDR3 spans 16 amino acids. The CDR3 region is CASSQGEGDFNYGYTF. CDR3 nucleotide sequence: TGCGCCAGCAGCCAAGGGGAGGGGGACTTTAACTATGGCTACACCTTC.

The V gene is TRBV28, the J gene TRBJ1-2; 8 bases agree with TRBD1. The germline gives CDR1 MDHEN, CDR2 SYDVKM. The V gene end was trimmed by 6 bases and the J gene end by 3 bases; junction bases not matched to a gene: 6. The CDR3 has 14 residues. Written as DNA, the CDR3 is TGTGCCAGCAGGAGGACAGGGAGCCACTATGGCTACACCTTC. Translation gives CASRRTGSHYGYTF.

The rearrangement joins TRBV19 to TRBJ2-5; a weak D match, TRBD2 (5 bases). The CDR3 runs 13 residues. CDR1 and CDR2 (germline): LNHDA, SQIVND (reference sequence). V lost 8 bases, J lost 2 bases, and 12 bases lay in between. Written as DNA, the CDR3 is TGTGCCAGTCGCGTCCCGGGACAAGAGACCCAGTACTTC. Translated: CASRVPGQETQYF.

This rearrangement joins TRBV10-2 to TRBJ1-4, with 7 bases lining up with TRBD1. The CDR3 totals 14 residues. V shed 11 bases and J 6 bases; nucleotides not matched to a gene: 12. Germline assignment: CDR1 WSHSY and CDR2 SAAADI. CDR3 in amino acids: CAAADRAGDEKLFF. CDR3 DNA: TGCGCCGCCGCCGACAGGGCCGGGGATGAAAAACTGTTTTTT.

The CDR3 DNA follows: TGTGCCAGCAGCTTTAGTTCGAGTAATGAAGCTTTCTTT. This codes for CASSFSSSNEAFF. The rearrangement uses TRBV7-8 and TRBJ1-1; D uncertain. The CDR3 is 13 amino acids. CDR1 and CDR2 from the germline V gene are SGHVS and FQNEAQ. V was cut by 3 bases and J by 7 bases, with 12 bases left in between.

The chain combines TRBV7-4 with TRBJ1-2; D unclear. V lost 5 bases and J 6 bases, leaving 16 bases between the germline ends. Germline CDR1 SGHVT, CDR2 SQSDAQ. The CDR3 extends over 14 amino acids. As DNA, the CDR3 is TGTGCCAGCAGCCCCGGACTGGGGATAAATGGCTACACCTTC. Protein: CASSPGLGINGYTF.

V usage is TRBV28 and J usage is TRBJ2-7; 7 bases are shared with TRBD1. This CDR3 has 14 amino acids. Trimming cost V 1 base and J 5 bases; bases outside gene matches: 5. CDR1 is MDHEN, CDR2 SYDVKM, per germline. Here the CDR3 reads CASSLSLQGNEQYF. Here the CDR3 DNA reads TGTGCCAGCAGTTTATCTCTACAGGGGAACGAGCAGTACTTC.

The chain has TRBV2 and TRBJ1-6; 8 bases match TRBD1. With 6 bases clipped from V and 7 bases from J, the junction kept 8 bases outside the gene matches. The CDR3 length is 15 residues. The germline V gene has CDR1 SNHLY and CDR2 FYNNEI. The CDR3 nucleotides read TGTGCCAGCAGGGCCGGACAGGGTAGCAATTCACCCCTCCACTTT. This sequence encodes CASRAGQGSNSPLHF.

The rearrangement links TRBV6-1 to TRBJ2-3, with 11 bases that match TRBD2. This CDR3 has 16 residues. The V gene end was trimmed by 0 bases and the J gene end by 1 base; junction bases not matched to a gene: 0. Germline V gives CDR1 MNHNS, CDR2 SASEGT. CDR3 sequence reads: CASSEASGGGTDTQYF. In DNA, the CDR3 is TGTGCCAGCAGTGAAGCTAGCGGGGGGGGCACAGATACGCAGTATTTT.

V gene TRBV5-1 combines with J gene TRBJ1-2; 7 bases fit TRBD1. V trimming: 4 bases; J trimming: 5 bases; junction bases outside the gene matches: 8. Germline-derived CDR1 and CDR2 are SGHRS and YFSETQ. The CDR3 loop spans 14 amino acids. The CDR3 DNA sequence: TGCGCCAGCAGCGAACAGGGGAAGGAATATGGCTACACCTTC. Translation: CASSEQGKEYGYTF.

V and J are TRBV18 and TRBJ1-1, with 7 bases matching TRBD1. This CDR3 is built from 14 residues. V gave up 0 bases and J gave up 4 bases; unmatched junction bases: 2. Germline lookup yields CDR1 KGHSH and CDR2 LQKENI. CDR3 sequence reads: CASSPPTGPTEAFF. The CDR3 coding sequence is TGTGCCAGCTCACCACCGACAGGGCCCACTGAAGCTTTCTTT.

This rearrangement joins TRBV2 to TRBJ1-5; 9 bases are a match to TRBD1. J was trimmed by 3 bases and V by 5 bases; bases with no gene match: 8. This CDR3 spans 16 amino acids. The germline V gene has CDR1 SNHLY and CDR2 FYNNEI. DNA of the CDR3: TGTGCCAGCAGTCGGAGCCGGGACAGGGTCAATCAGCCCCAGCATTTT. This encodes CASSRSRDRVNQPQHF.

The CDR3 DNA reads TGTGCCAGCAGTGGCCCGAATCAGCCCCAGCATTTT. Translated, it gives CASSGPNQPQHF. The chain uses TRBV12-3 or TRBV12-4 and TRBJ1-5; D is unclear. This CDR3 contains 12 residues. V lost 5 bases, J lost 4 bases, and 6 bases lay in between.

The chain combines TRBV2 with TRBJ2-2; D possibly corresponds to TRBD2 (6 bases). The CDR3 runs to 14 residues. Germline V gives CDR1 SNHLY, CDR2 FYNNEI. V was cut by 3 bases and J by 7 bases, with 12 bases left in between. For the CDR3, the DNA is TGTGCCAGCAGTGAGACTAGTAAGGGCGGGGAGCTGTTTTTT. The encoded protein is CASSETSKGGELFF.

The gene calls are TRBV5-1 and TRBJ1-1; the D gene is possibly TRBD1 (5 bases). The germline CDR1 and CDR2 sequences are SGHRS and YFSETQ. This CDR3 has 15 residues. Trimming stripped 5 bases from V and 0 bases from J, with 14 bases between. Here the CDR3 DNA reads TGCGCCAGCAGAAGGTCAGGGAATTTGAACACTGAAGCTTTCTTT. Protein product: CASRRSGNLNTEAFF.

J is TRBJ1-2 and V is TRBV14; 9 bases are a match to TRBD1. The germline V gene encodes CDR1 SGHDN and CDR2 FVKESK. CDR3 size: 12 residues. V gave up 6 bases and J gave up 6 bases; unmatched junction bases: 2. The CDR3 sequence is CASRGQGNGYTF. The CDR3 DNA follows: TGTGCCAGCAGAGGACAGGGGAATGGCTACACCTTC.